This TCR beta chain was documented in a study of OX40 agonist ivuxolimab in advanced cancers. Turning to the study itself: The drug used for patients, ivuxolimab, was an agonistic anti-OX40 (CD134) antibody.

The germline V gene has CDR1 SGHKS and CDR2 YYEKEE (reference sequence). This CDR3 is 14 amino acids long. V was cut by 1 base and J by 0 bases, with 5 bases left in between. The assay was immunoSEQ multiplex PCR, and TCRdb's table has in-frame clones only and misses some. Of about 91,000 clones in the sample, approximately 90% are singletons; the top ten hold 0.5%. The J gene is TRBJ1-3, the V gene TRBV5-5; no definite D call. The sample was CD4+ or CD8+ T cells sorted from blood, taken in a trial of the OX40 agonist ivuxolimab. The receptor was derived from an adult with an advanced solid tumor such as melanoma, head and neck, liver or kidney cancer. DNA of the CDR3: TGTGCCAGCAGCTTGCGGCACTCTGGAAACACCATATATTTT. This codes for CASSLRHSGNTIYF.